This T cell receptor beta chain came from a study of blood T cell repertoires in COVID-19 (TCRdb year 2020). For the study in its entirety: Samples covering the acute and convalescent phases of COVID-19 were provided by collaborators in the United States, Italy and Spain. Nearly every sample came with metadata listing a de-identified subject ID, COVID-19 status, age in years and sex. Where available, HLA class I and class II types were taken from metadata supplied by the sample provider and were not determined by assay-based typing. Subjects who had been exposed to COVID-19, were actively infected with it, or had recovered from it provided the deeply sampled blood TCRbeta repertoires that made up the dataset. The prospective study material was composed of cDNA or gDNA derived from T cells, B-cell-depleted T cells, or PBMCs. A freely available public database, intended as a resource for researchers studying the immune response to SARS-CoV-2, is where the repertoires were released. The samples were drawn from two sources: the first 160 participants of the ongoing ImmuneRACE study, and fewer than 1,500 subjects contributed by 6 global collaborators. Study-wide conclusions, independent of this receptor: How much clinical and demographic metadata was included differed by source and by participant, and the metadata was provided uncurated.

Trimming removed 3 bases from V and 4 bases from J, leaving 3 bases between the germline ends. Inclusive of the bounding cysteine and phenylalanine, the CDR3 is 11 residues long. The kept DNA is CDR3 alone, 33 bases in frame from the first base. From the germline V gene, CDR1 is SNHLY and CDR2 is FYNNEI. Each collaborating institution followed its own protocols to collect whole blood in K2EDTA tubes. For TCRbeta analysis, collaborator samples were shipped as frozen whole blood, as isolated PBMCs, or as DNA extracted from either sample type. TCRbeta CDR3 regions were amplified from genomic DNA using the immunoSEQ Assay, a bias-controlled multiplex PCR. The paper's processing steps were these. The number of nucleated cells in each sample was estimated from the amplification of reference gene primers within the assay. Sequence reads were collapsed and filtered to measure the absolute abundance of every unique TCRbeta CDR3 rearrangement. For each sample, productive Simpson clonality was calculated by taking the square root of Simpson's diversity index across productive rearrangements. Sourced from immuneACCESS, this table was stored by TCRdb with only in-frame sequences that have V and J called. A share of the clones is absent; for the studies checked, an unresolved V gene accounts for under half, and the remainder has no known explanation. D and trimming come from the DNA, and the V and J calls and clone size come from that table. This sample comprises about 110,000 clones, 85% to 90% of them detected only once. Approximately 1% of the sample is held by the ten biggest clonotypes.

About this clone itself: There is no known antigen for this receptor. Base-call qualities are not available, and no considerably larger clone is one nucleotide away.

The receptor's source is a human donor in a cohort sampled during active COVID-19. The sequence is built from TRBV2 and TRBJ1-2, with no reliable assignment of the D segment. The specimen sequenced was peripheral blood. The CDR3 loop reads CASSEAYGYTF. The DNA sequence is TGTGCCAGCAGTGAGGCCTATGGCTACACCTTC.